A single sample is the source of the 13 T cell receptor beta chains below, sequenced in a study of T cells after yellow fever vaccination. Using its own MiXCR run on the 5' RACE reads, TCRdb lists one record per CDR3 protein. This table has about 350,000 distinct CDR3 sequences, around 8.1% appearing once. Sequencing used PBMCs, obtained around 45 days after the first yellow fever vaccination. These receptors were taken from a man between 18 and 29 years old who received the YFV17D yellow fever vaccine.

The table lists this clonotype with many counts. The V gene is TRBV3-1, the J gene TRBJ1-1; D remains unclear. Germline values: CDR1 LGHDT, CDR2 YNNKEL (reference sequence). This CDR3 spans 13 amino acids. V lost 2 bases to trimming and J lost 4 bases, with 8 bases between them. Here the CDR3 DNA reads TGTGCCAGCAGCCAACATCTAGGCACTGAAGCTTTCTTT. This gives the protein CASSQHLGTEAFF.

This chain uses TRBV7-3 with TRBJ2-3; D is perhaps TRBD1 (6 bases). Germline CDR1 SGHTA, CDR2 FQGTGA. Trimming removed 6 bases at V and 8 bases at J, with 15 bases between. The CDR3 is 13 amino acids. CDR3 DNA sequence: TGTGCCAGCAGTTATACAGGGCGAGGTACGCAGTATTTT. The encoded protein is CASSYTGRGTQYF.

The chain combines TRBV19 with TRBJ2-3; D is possibly TRBD2 (6 bases). Germline lookup yields CDR1 LNHDA and CDR2 SQIVND (reference sequence). The V end lost 5 bases, the J end lost 7 bases, and 19 bases lay between the germline ends. The CDR3 length is 15 residues. The CDR3 DNA reads as TGTGCCAGTAGTCCCCGGGAGACGAATCTTCATACGCAGTATTTT. Protein product: CASSPRETNLHTQYF.

This clonotype has a handful of counts. The genes are TRBV10-3 and TRBJ2-3, with 7 bases fitting TRBD2. J lost 3 bases, V lost 8 bases, and 5 bases had no gene match. The CDR3 spans 13 residues. Germline CDR1 is ENHRY and CDR2 is SYGVKD. The CDR3 sequence is CAISGGETDTQYF. CDR3 DNA sequence: TGTGCCATCTCGGGAGGAGAGACAGATACGCAGTATTTT.

This clonotype was picked up many times. Mismatch with germline at one junction end may stem from a read error. The chain uses TRBV7-9 and TRBJ2-1; possibly TRBD2 for D (6 bases). This CDR3 region has 13 residues. Germline CDR1 and CDR2: SEHNR and FQNEAQ (reference sequence). CDR3 region: CASSLAGGNEQFF. As DNA, the CDR3 is TGCGCCAGCAGCTTGGCCGGGGGAAATGAGCAGTTCTTC.

This sequence joins TRBV29-1 and TRBJ2-2; perhaps TRBD1 as D (6 bases). CDR1 and CDR2 (germline): SQVTM, ANQGSEA. Trimming shortened V by 6 bases and J by 7 bases, and 12 bases separated the two germline ends. The CDR3 runs to 12 residues. As DNA, the CDR3 is TGCAGCGTACCCACAGGGCTCGGGGAGCTGTTTTTT. Protein product: CSVPTGLGELFF.

The rearrangement joins TRBV29-1 to TRBJ2-5, with 7 bases identical to TRBD1. This CDR3 region has 15 residues. Per germline, CDR1 SQVTM and CDR2 ANQGSEA. Trimming at V came to 0 bases and at J to 3 bases, leaving 7 bases not matched to a gene. In nucleotides, the CDR3 is TGCAGCGTTGAAGACCCGGGACAGATAGAAGAGACCCAGTACTTC. Protein sequence: CSVEDPGQIEETQYF. The full variable domain, rest sourced from reference TRBV29-1 and TRBJ2-5, is SAVISQKPSRDICQRGTSLTIQCQVDSQVTMMFWYRQQPGQSLTLIATANQGSEATYESGFVIDKFPISRPNLTFSTLTVSNMSPEDSSIYLCSVEDPGQIEETQYFGPGTRLLVL.

This clonotype was recorded a few times. The chain carries TRBV12-3 or TRBV12-4 and TRBJ2-1, with D possibly matching TRBD1 (5 bases). The CDR3 totals 16 residues. V was shortened by 7 bases and J by 4 bases, with 20 bases between the two germline ends. CDR3 DNA sequence: TGTGCCAGCACCTCCCTTAGTGGGGCTGCGTACAATGAGCAGTTCTTC. This gives the protein CASTSLSGAAYNEQFF.

This clonotype was recorded a few times. The chain is built from TRBV12-3 or TRBV12-4 and TRBJ2-7; the D is unclear. The CDR3 is 12 amino acids. V lost 5 bases, J lost 6 bases, and 11 bases lay in between. CDR3 sequence (DNA): TGTGCCAGCAGTCCATCCGTGATCGAGCAGTACTTC. This encodes CASSPSVIEQYF.

CDR3 protein: CSVEVPRLKDTQYF. CDR3 sequence (DNA): TGCAGCGTTGAAGTCCCACGGTTAAAAGATACGCAGTATTTT. J is TRBJ2-3 and V is TRBV29-1; D not resolved. The ends were cut back, 1 base at V and 5 bases at J, with 13 bases in the middle. The CDR3 is 14 residues long. Germline CDR1 reads SQVTM; CDR2 reads ANQGSEA.

A note on this clonotype: The junction differs from germline at one of its ends, possibly a read error. The chain recombines TRBV27 with TRBJ2-5, with TRBD2 matching over 12 bases. The CDR3 extends over 15 amino acids. From germline, CDR1 is MNHEY and CDR2 SMNVEV (reference sequence). Here the CDR3 DNA reads TGTGCCAGCAGTTTTCTAGCGGGGGGGACAGAGACCCAGCACTTC. Protein: CASSFLAGGTETQHF.

This clonotype was observed a few times. V is TRBV5-1 and J is TRBJ1-2, with 11 bases matching TRBD1. The V gene end was trimmed by 4 bases and the J gene end by 12 bases; junction bases not matched to a gene: 5. The CDR3 contains 12 residues. CDR1 is SGHRS and CDR2 is YFSETQ in the germline V gene. The CDR3 DNA sequence: TGCGCCAGCAGCCCTGGACAGGGGGCCCACACCTTC. Translation gives CASSPGQGAHTF.

The chain uses TRBV6-5 and TRBJ2-3; D ambiguous. Germline V gene data show CDR1 as MNHEY and CDR2 as SVGAGI. Between the trimmed V and J ends, which lost 2 bases and 0 bases, there was a span of 3 bases. The length of the CDR3 is 13 residues. The CDR3 protein is CASSYGSTDTQYF. CDR3 nucleotides: TGTGCCAGCAGTTACGGGAGCACAGATACGCAGTATTTT.